The 23 T cell receptor beta chains reported below all come from one sample, sequenced in a study of T cell repertoires in cytomegalovirus infection. TCRdb analysed the reads with MiXCR anew, one entry per CDR3 protein. The sample has hundreds of thousands of distinct CDR3 sequences, about 27% seen once. Antigen specificity for these receptors is unknown. The sequenced sample was cultured PBMCs, obtained from culture after CMV antigen stimulation. The receptors stem from a human donor in good health (CMV status not recorded). Some clones in this sample may be carry-over from other donors' samples.

This rearrangement joins TRBV7-3 to TRBJ2-3; 9 bases align to TRBD2. V gave up 6 bases and J gave up 2 bases; unmatched junction bases: 6. CDR3 length: 15 residues. The germline CDR1 and CDR2 sequences are SGHTA and FQGTGA. CDR3 residues: CASSLTSGATDTQYF. The CDR3 bases are TGTGCCAGCAGTCTGACTAGCGGAGCCACAGATACGCAGTATTTT.

This clonotype was counted at least ten times. The genes are TRBV15 and TRBJ2-1; 7 nucleotides align to TRBD2. Trimming cost V 9 bases and J 8 bases; bases outside gene matches: 10. The V gene's germline CDR1 is LNHNV and CDR2 YYDKDF (reference sequence). This CDR3 is built from 13 residues. The CDR3 DNA is TGTGCCACACAAGCGGGAAAGGGCTATGAGCAGTTCTTC. It codes for CATQAGKGYEQFF.

The chain has TRBV7-9 and TRBJ2-1; 7 positions match TRBD2. CDR3 length: 15 residues. Trimming at V came to 6 bases and at J to 5 bases, leaving 10 bases not matched to a gene. Per germline, CDR1 SEHNR and CDR2 FQNEAQ (reference sequence). DNA for the CDR3: TGTGCCAGCAGTCGGACATCTACTAGCGACAATGAGCAGTTCTTC. Amino acids: CASSRTSTSDNEQFF.

This clonotype was seen a handful of times. The chain employs TRBV7-9 and TRBJ2-7, with D perhaps assigned TRBD1 or TRBD2 (5 bases each). Germline CDR1 is SEHNR and CDR2 is FQNEAQ (reference sequence). V lost 4 bases to trimming and J lost 2 bases, with 18 bases between them. The CDR3 runs 16 residues. The CDR3 spells CASSSLRGPLPYEQYF. CDR3 coding DNA: TGTGCCAGCAGCTCCCTCCGGGGCCCACTTCCCTACGAGCAGTACTTC.

The chain couples TRBV5-5 to TRBJ2-7; D is ambiguous. Germline V gives CDR1 SGHKS, CDR2 YYEKEE (reference sequence). Trimming stripped 3 bases from V and 0 bases from J, with 10 bases between. The length of the CDR3 is 14 residues. The CDR3 region is CASSSDTFSYEQYF. CDR3 DNA sequence: TGTGCCAGCAGCTCTGACACCTTCTCCTACGAGCAGTACTTC. Full variable domain (rest looked up from reference TRBV5-5 and TRBJ2-7): DAGVTQSPTHLIKTRGQQVTLRCSPISGHKSVSWYQQVLGQGPQFIFQYYEKEERGRGNFPDRFSARQFPNYSSELNVNALLLGDSALYLCASSSDTFSYEQYFGPGTRLTVT.

The rearrangement uses TRBV29-1 and TRBJ2-1; 10 bases are a match to TRBD2. Trimming at V came to 5 bases and at J to 5 bases, leaving 6 bases not matched to a gene. This CDR3 spans 14 amino acids. Germline CDR1 and CDR2: SQVTM and ANQGSEA. CDR3 region: CSVSSGRTNNEQFF. CDR3 DNA: TGCAGCGTTAGTAGCGGGAGGACAAACAATGAGCAGTTCTTC.

V usage is TRBV15 and J usage is TRBJ2-1; D gene ambiguous. Germline lookup yields CDR1 LNHNV and CDR2 YYDKDF (reference sequence). Trimming stripped 3 bases from V and 7 bases from J, with 4 bases between. This CDR3 region has 11 residues. The CDR3 protein is CATSSRNEQFF. The CDR3 DNA follows: TGTGCCACCAGCAGTCGAAATGAGCAGTTCTTC.

This clonotype was seen a few times. The chain is built from TRBV27 and TRBJ2-7, with 8 bases aligning to TRBD2. CDR3 length: 15 amino acids. In germline, CDR1 is MNHEY, CDR2 SMNVEV (reference sequence). After removal of 1 base from V and 3 bases from J, the junction contained 5 bases not matched to a gene. CDR3 DNA: TGTGCCAGCAGTTTATACCCGGGAGGGGGCTACGAGCAGTACTTC. Translation: CASSLYPGGGYEQYF.

This sequence joins TRBV11-2 and TRBJ2-3, with 9 bases aligning to TRBD2. The CDR3 has 13 amino acids. Per the germline V gene, CDR1 is SGHAT and CDR2 is FQNNGV. The junction had 6 bases not matched to a gene; V was cut back by 0 bases and J by 14 bases. The CDR3 protein is CASSLEASGALYF. The CDR3 region has the DNA TGTGCCAGCAGCTTAGAGGCTAGCGGGGCCCTGTATTTT.

This clonotype was counted a few times. The chain joins TRBV6-2 or TRBV6-3 to TRBJ2-7, with D perhaps being TRBD1 or TRBD2 (5 bases each). V lost 6 bases, J lost 3 bases, and 15 bases lay in between. The V gene's germline CDR1 is MNHEY and CDR2 SVGEGT. CDR3 length equals 14 residues. CDR3 sequence reads: CASSRDGGGYEQYF. In DNA, the CDR3 is TGTGCCAGCAGCAGGGACGGCGGTGGCTACGAGCAGTACTTC.

The chain is built from TRBV11-2 and TRBJ1-4, with D uncertain. The CDR3 contains 15 residues. V was clipped by 10 bases and J by 0 bases, with 15 bases between them. Germline CDR1 is SGHAT and CDR2 is FQNNGV. CDR3 region: CATSGGSATNEKLFF. The CDR3 nucleotides are TGTGCCACCTCCGGCGGATCTGCAACTAATGAAAAACTGTTTTTT.

This clonotype was counted between two and nine times. J is TRBJ1-4 and V is TRBV28; 10 nucleotides line up with TRBD1. J lost 5 bases, V lost 10 bases, and 4 bases had no gene match. Germline V gene data show CDR1 as MDHEN and CDR2 as SYDVKM. This CDR3 comprises 13 residues. The DNA for the CDR3 is TGTGCCATCCAGGGACAGGGGAATGAAAAACTGTTTTTT. This codes for CAIQGQGNEKLFF.

This clonotype was counted between two and nine times. The chain joins TRBV7-2 to TRBJ2-7, with TRBD1 matching over 10 bases. Germline assignment: CDR1 SGHTA and CDR2 FQGNSA. Germline trimming cut 3 bases from V and 3 bases from J; bases unmatched to any gene: 11. The CDR3 spans 17 residues. This CDR3 is CASSLTGGAVGNYEQYF. The CDR3 region has the DNA TGTGCCAGCAGCTTGACAGGGGGCGCGGTAGGGAACTACGAGCAGTACTTC.

V gene TRBV15 combines with J gene TRBJ1-5, with D unresolved. CDR3 size: 13 residues. Trimming left V 5 bases short and J 5 bases short, with 10 bases between. CDR1 and CDR2 (germline): LNHNV, YYDKDF (reference sequence). CDR3 sequence (DNA): TGTGCCACCAGCTTTGACGAGGATCAGCCCCAGCATTTT. This codes for CATSFDEDQPQHF.

V and J are TRBV11-2 and TRBJ1-1; weak D call: TRBD1 (6 bases). Germline values: CDR1 SGHAT, CDR2 FQNNGV. V was clipped by 3 bases and J by 8 bases, with 22 bases between them. The CDR3 consists of 16 residues. CDR3: CASSFVGTRGLNEAFF. The CDR3 coding sequence is TGTGCCAGCAGCTTCGTAGGTACCAGGGGATTGAACGAAGCTTTCTTT.

This chain joins TRBV28 and TRBJ2-1; D could derive from TRBD1 or TRBD2 (5 bases each). The CDR3 extends over 16 amino acids. The V end was cut by 1 base, the J end by 2 bases, with 12 bases between. The germline CDR1 and CDR2 sequences are MDHEN and SYDVKM. The CDR3 nucleotides read TGTGCCAGCAGTTTATTAGACGGGGCCGCCTACAATGAGCAGTTCTTC. Its translation is CASSLLDGAAYNEQFF. The variable domain in full, completed from reference TRBV28 and TRBJ2-1, reads DVKVTQSSRYLVKRTGEKVFLECVQDMDHENMFWYRQDPGLGLRLIYFSYDVKMKEKGDIPEGYSVSREKKERFSLILESASTNQTSMYLCASSLLDGAAYNEQFFGPGTRLTVL.

V is TRBV25-1 and J is TRBJ2-5; TRBD1 matches at 7 bases. CDR3 length: 16 residues. From germline, CDR1 is MGHDK and CDR2 SYGVNS. The V and J ends lost 2 bases and 3 bases, in that order; junction bases with no gene match: 9. CDR3 nucleotide sequence: TGTGCCAGCAGTGAAGTATCGACAGGGTTTGAAGAGACCCAGTACTTC. Translating it yields CASSEVSTGFEETQYF.

There are a few counts of this clonotype. V and J are TRBV6-5 and TRBJ1-5; 9 bases line up with TRBD1. There are 14 residues in the CDR3. With V trimmed by 6 bases and J by 3 bases, 3 bases remained unmatched. Germline values: CDR1 MNHEY, CDR2 SVGAGI. The DNA for the CDR3 is TGTGCCAGCAGCGGACAGGGGACCAATCAGCCCCAGCATTTT. Its translation is CASSGQGTNQPQHF.

Written as DNA, the CDR3 is TGTGCCAGCAGCCATTTCCGGCAGGAGCTTAATTCACCCCTCCACTTT. Amino acids: CASSHFRQELNSPLHF. The chain combines TRBV5-5 with TRBJ1-6; D uncertain. Trimming removed 4 bases at V and 6 bases at J, with 17 bases between. The CDR3 has 16 amino acids. Per the germline V gene, CDR1 is SGHKS and CDR2 is YYEKEE (reference sequence).

The genes are TRBV5-1 and TRBJ1-2; weak D call: TRBD1 (5 bases). The germline V gene encodes CDR1 SGHRS and CDR2 YFSETQ. This CDR3 is 13 amino acids long. V was clipped by 7 bases and J by 6 bases, with 16 bases between them. CDR3 sequence reads: CASHLDGDHGYTF. In DNA form, the CDR3 reads TGCGCCAGCCACCTGGACGGGGACCATGGCTACACCTTC.

This clonotype showed up just a few times. The rearrangement uses TRBV7-8 and TRBJ2-1; 8 bases fit TRBD1. Germline V gives CDR1 SGHVS, CDR2 FQNEAQ. V gave up 6 bases and J gave up 10 bases; unmatched junction bases: 8. This CDR3 is built from 13 residues. CDR3 sequence reads: CASSADRGNEQFF. CDR3 in DNA: TGTGCCAGCAGTGCCGACAGGGGAAACGAGCAGTTCTTC.

This clonotype occurred a few times. V and J are TRBV19 and TRBJ1-1; D remains ambiguous. The germline V gene encodes CDR1 LNHDA and CDR2 SQIVND (reference sequence). CDR3 length: 14 residues. The V end was cut by 3 bases, the J end by 0 bases, with 8 bases between. This CDR3 reads CASSIYGLNTEAFF. The CDR3 nucleotides read TGTGCCAGTAGTATCTACGGGTTGAACACTGAAGCTTTCTTT. Full variable domain (missing parts from reference TRBV19 and TRBJ1-1): DGGITQSPKYLFRKEGQNVTLSCEQNLNHDAMYWYRQDPGQGLRLIYYSQIVNDFQKGDIAEGYSVSREKKESFPLTVTSAQKNPTAFYLCASSIYGLNTEAFFGQGTRLTVV.

The chain carries TRBV11-3 and TRBJ2-1; 8 nucleotides agree with TRBD2. Per germline, CDR1 SGHNT and CDR2 YENEEA. V gave up 5 bases and J gave up 9 bases; unmatched junction bases: 12. The CDR3 has 15 residues. The CDR3 loop is CASSPLSSGGTEQFF. CDR3 DNA sequence: TGTGCCAGCAGCCCCCTTAGTTCGGGGGGGACTGAGCAGTTCTTC.